A selection of T cell receptor beta chains follows, all from one sample in a study of CD8+CD57+ T cells in acquired aplastic anemia. One entry per CDR3 protein results from TCRdb running MiXCR on the reads. The repertoire has roughly 150,000 distinct CDR3 sequences, over 40% of them found once; the top ten carry 3.2%. The specimen was sorted CD4+, CD8+, or CD8+CD57+ T cells (not recorded which) from PBMCs. These receptors were obtained from a human donor with aplastic anemia. CDR3s include the opening cysteine and the closing phenylalanine or tryptophan.

CASSLRETSGGSSTDTQYF,TRBV5-5
CASSPQRTGVTDTQYF,TRBV6-1
CASSLDGQGGYTF,TRBV11-3
CSASDGLAGDRETQYF,TRBV20-1
CASSPEGRDVYGYTF,TRBV9
CASSPWTGANSPLHF,TRBV19
CASSSPESGANVLTF,TRBV25-1
CAISESLGTPLYEQYF,TRBV10-3
CASSTAGTPNQPQHF,TRBV19
CASSVRTGGPDTQYF,TRBV25-1
CATSDATRDNEQFF,TRBV24-1
CSAAQGDTEAFF,TRBV20-1
CASRATSEDTQYF,TRBV5-1
CSARGSRGQGGEKLFF,TRBV20-1
CASSLQTGITSPLHF,TRBV27
CSAVRTSGETQYF,TRBV20-1
CASSQVSGESYEQYF,TRBV3-1
CASSYPWGEGGEQFF,TRBV6-2/TRBV6-3
CASSERTGANGYTF,TRBV6-1
CASSVSGAFQETQYF,TRBV9
CASSRTWDTEAFF,TRBV7-8
CASSLEQSFQYGYTF,TRBV7-9
CASSADSREQYF,TRBV4-3
CASKLTQDLSVAFF,TRBV19
CASSNGQGANNSPLHF,TRBV19
CASGAGQPQHF,TRBV7-6
CASRELDRNTEAFF,TRBV27
CASSVGQGAGELFF,TRBV2
CASSDRAATEAFF,TRBV2
CAITNGPGFSEQYF,TRBV10-3
CAGVMDDTQCF,TRBV6-1
CASSQGWGNSPLHF,TRBV4-3
CASSQGGVDGYTF,TRBV7-2
CASSPGTDQETQYF,TRBV7-2
CASSVADGGTEAFF,TRBV9
CASSPAAGPSSPLHF,TRBV5-6
CSVEIGAGTEAFF,TRBV29-1
CATSRKNRNLSGNTIYF,TRBV15
CATSREGQSDTQYF,TRBV15
CASSWDTDTQYF,TRBV5-1
CASSLTFASGYTF,TRBV7-2
CASSLGEGPYGYTF,TRBV7-2